The entry below describes one TCR beta chain. The antigen remains undetermined. This specimen belongs to a study of monozygotic twins with inflammatory bowel disease. General study results and limits: Among IBD patients, fewer clonotypes were shared with others than among healthy twins, especially with disease activity.

Across eight separate reactions for each sample, cDNA was made. TCRdb reprocessed the 5' RACE reads and stores each CDR3 protein as one record, lacking DNA. This sample carries fewer than 350,000 distinct CDR3 sequences, with around 2% going to the ten biggest clones. Blood was drawn at 2.5 ml per donor. Sample: blood. This clonotype originated in a human donor with ulcerative colitis or Crohn's disease, or a healthy co-twin of an affected twin (not recorded which).

CDR3: CAWSQRTATYGYTF. V usage is TRBV30 and J usage is TRBJ1-2. The CDR3 is 14 residues long. Germline CDR1 is GTSNPN and CDR2 is SVGIG (reference sequence).